The rows below give T cell receptor beta chains drawn from one sample of a study of technical replicates of blood from a few donors. Sequenced by immunoSEQ multiplex PCR; TCRdb stores in-frame clones only, minus some. There are about 73,000 clones in the sample; 85% to 95% occur only once, and approximately 4.6% lies in the top ten. The specimen was PBMCs. The receptors were gathered from a human donor in good health. Some clones in this sample may be carry-over from other donors' samples. The CDR3 runs from the conserved cysteine through the conserved F or W. D genes are given only for firm matches. A row's size may be missing; if present it is once, few, many or a size class.

j_gene,d_gene,v_gene,abundance,CDR3aa,CDR3nt
TRBJ2-1,TRBD2,TRBV5-1,-,CASSLGGGVDEQFF,TGCGCCAGCAGCTTGGGCGGGGGTGTCGATGAGCAGTTCTTC
TRBJ2-2,-,TRBV6-5,-,CASSYGGFGTGELFF,TGTGCCAGCAGTTACGGGGGGTTCGGCACCGGGGAGCTGTTTTTT
TRBJ1-5,-,TRBV2,-,CASSLGGMGNQPQHF,TGTGCCAGCAGTTTAGGAGGGATGGGCAATCAGCCCCAGCATTTT
TRBJ1-6,-,TRBV2,-,CASVPGLAGSPLHF,TGTGCCAGCGTACCGGGACTGGCGGGTTCACCCCTCCACTTT
TRBJ1-2,TRBD1,TRBV5-6,-,CASSLGVGGGSGYTF,TGTGCCAGCAGCTTGGGGGTAGGGGGCGGATCTGGCTACACCTTC
TRBJ1-2,-,TRBV6-5,-,CASRTPGANYGYTF,TGTGCCAGCAGGACCCCAGGGGCTAACTATGGCTACACCTTC
TRBJ2-3,TRBD2,TRBV4-2,-,CASSQVFLAGGTGGRDSTDTQYF,TGTGCCAGCAGCCAAGTCTTCCTAGCGGGGGGAACGGGAGGGAGGGATAGCACAGATACGCAGTATTTT
TRBJ2-3,-,TRBV7-9,-,CASSRLTQSTDTQYF,TGTGCCAGCAGCCGACTAACCCAAAGCACAGATACGCAGTATTTT
TRBJ1-2,-,TRBV7-2,-,CASSLALNSYYGYTF,TGTGCCAGCAGCTTAGCGCTGAACAGCTACTATGGCTACACCTTC
TRBJ1-6,TRBD1,TRBV19,-,CASSRVRTGNSPLHF,TGTGCCAGTAGTCGCGTCCGGACAGGGAACTCACCCCTCCACTTT
TRBJ2-7,TRBD2,TRBV9,-,CASSGGLAGGRQYF,TGTGCCAGCAGCGGAGGACTAGCGGGAGGGCGGCAGTACTTC
TRBJ2-5,-,TRBV5-1,-,CASSQQETQYF,TGCGCCAGCAGCCAACAAGAGACCCAGTACTTC
TRBJ2-3,-,TRBV9,-,CASSVSTSGRGSIGDTQYF,TGTGCCAGCAGCGTTTCAACCTCAGGTAGGGGTAGCATTGGAGATACGCAGTATTTT
TRBJ2-2,-,TRBV4-1,-,CASSLPARGGTGELFF,TGCGCCAGCAGCCTCCCCGCGCGCGGTGGCACCGGGGAGCTGTTTTTT
TRBJ2-7,TRBD2,TRBV4-1,-,CASSQNPGLAGGEQYF,TGCGCCAGCAGCCAGAACCCCGGACTAGCGGGGGGCGAGCAGTACTTC
TRBJ2-1,-,TRBV7-2,once,CASSPRGSSYNEQFF,TGTGCCAGCAGCCCCCGGGGGAGCTCCTACAATGAGCAGTTCTTC
TRBJ2-7,TRBD2,TRBV11-2,-,CASSFLAGHAYEQYF,TGTGCCAGCAGCTTCCTAGCGGGACACGCCTACGAGCAGTACTTC
TRBJ1-6,-,TRBV4-3,-,CASSQVERSPLHF,TGCGCCAGCAGCCAAGTCGAGAGATCACCCCTCCACTTT
TRBJ1-2,-,TRBV19,-,CASSSAYPTGNYGYTF,TGTGCCAGTAGTTCAGCCTACCCGACGGGGAACTATGGCTACACCTTC